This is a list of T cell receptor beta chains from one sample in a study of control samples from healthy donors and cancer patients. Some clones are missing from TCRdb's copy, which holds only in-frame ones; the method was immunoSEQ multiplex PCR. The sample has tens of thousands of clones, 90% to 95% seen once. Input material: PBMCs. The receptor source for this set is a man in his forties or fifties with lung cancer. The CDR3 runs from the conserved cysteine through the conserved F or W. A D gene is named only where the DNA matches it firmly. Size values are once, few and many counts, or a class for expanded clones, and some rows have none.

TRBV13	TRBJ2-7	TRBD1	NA	CASSLGQGVPKQYF	TGTGCCAGCAGCTTGGGACAGGGGGTTCCTAAGCAGTACTTC
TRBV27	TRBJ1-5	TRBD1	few	CASSLYRDRGVSNQPQHF	TGTGCCAGCAGTCTATACCGGGACAGAGGTGTTAGCAATCAGCCCCAGCATTTT
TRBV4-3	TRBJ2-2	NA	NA	CASSQDGQTAGELFF	TGCGCCAGCAGCCAAGATGGACAGACGGCCGGGGAGCTGTTTTTT
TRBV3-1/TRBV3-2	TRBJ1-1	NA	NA	CASSQDRSFEAFF	TGTGCCAGCAGCCAAGATAGGTCCTTTGAAGCTTTCTTT
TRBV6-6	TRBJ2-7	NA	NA	CASRSPRAGDYEQYF	TGTGCCAGCAGATCCCCACGCGCCGGGGACTACGAGCAGTACTTC
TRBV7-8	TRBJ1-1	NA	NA	CASSLGTASTEAFF	TGTGCCAGCAGCTTAGGTACAGCCTCCACTGAAGCTTTCTTT
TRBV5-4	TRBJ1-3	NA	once	CASSLETRLSGNTIYF	TGTGCCAGCAGCTTGGAAACGCGGCTCTCTGGAAACACCATATATTTT
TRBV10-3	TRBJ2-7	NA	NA	CAISEGLNYEQYF	TGTGCCATCAGTGAGGGGCTGAACTACGAGCAGTACTTC
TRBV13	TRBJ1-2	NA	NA	CASSARGTVVHGYTF	TGTGCCAGCAGCGCACGCGGGACCGTCGTCCACGGCTACACCTTC
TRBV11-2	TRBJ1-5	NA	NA	CASSLGSLSNQPQHF	TGTGCCAGCAGCTTAGGTTCCCTTAGCAATCAGCCCCAGCATTTT
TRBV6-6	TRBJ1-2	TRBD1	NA	CASSYIGPDRGGYTF	TGTGCCAGCAGTTACATCGGTCCGGACAGGGGAGGCTACACCTTC
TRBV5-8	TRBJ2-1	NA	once	CASSLGRGLNNEQFF	TGTGCCAGCAGCTTAGGCAGGGGATTAAACAATGAGCAGTTCTTC
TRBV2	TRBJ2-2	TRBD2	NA	CASMTAGVNTGELFF	TGTGCCAGCATGACAGCGGGGGTGAACACCGGGGAGCTGTTTTTT
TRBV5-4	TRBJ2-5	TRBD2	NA	CASSVGLAGGKGETQYF	TGTGCCAGCAGCGTGGGACTAGCGGGGGGCAAAGGGGAGACCCAGTACTTC
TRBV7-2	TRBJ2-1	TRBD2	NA	CASSFQRGGLNEQFF	TGTGCCAGCAGCTTCCAGCGGGGGGGGCTAAATGAGCAGTTCTTC
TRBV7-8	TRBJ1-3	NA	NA	CASSPRVGNTIYF	TGTGCCAGCAGCCCCAGGGTGGGAAACACCATATATTTT
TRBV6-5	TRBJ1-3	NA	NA	CASSYQGVSGNTIYF	TGTGCCAGCAGTTACCAGGGAGTCTCTGGAAACACCATATATTTT
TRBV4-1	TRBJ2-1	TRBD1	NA	CASSQADRAQDEQFF	TGCGCCAGCAGCCAGGCTGACAGGGCTCAGGATGAGCAGTTCTTC
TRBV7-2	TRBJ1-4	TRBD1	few	CASSNFPGQYNEKLFF	TGTGCCAGCAGCAACTTCCCGGGACAGTATAATGAAAAACTGTTTTTT
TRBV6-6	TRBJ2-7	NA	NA	CASSYSGGGNEQYF	TGTGCCAGCAGTTACTCAGGCGGGGGCAACGAGCAGTACTTC
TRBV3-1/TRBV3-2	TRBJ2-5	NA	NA	CASSQGGTSETQYF	TGTGCCAGCAGCCAAGGGGGGACGTCGGAGACCCAGTACTTC
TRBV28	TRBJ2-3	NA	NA	CASSTADTQYF	TGTGCCAGCTCAACTGCAGATACGCAGTATTTT
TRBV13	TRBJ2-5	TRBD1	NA	CASSLGRDRGFVETQYF	TGTGCCAGCAGCTTAGGCCGGGACAGGGGTTTTGTTGAGACCCAGTACTTC
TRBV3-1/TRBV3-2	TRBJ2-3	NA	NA	CASSPASTDTQYF	TGTGCCAGCAGCCCGGCTAGCACAGATACGCAGTATTTT
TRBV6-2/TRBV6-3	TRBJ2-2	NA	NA	CASSYRTPAGELFF	TGTGCCAGCAGTTACCGGACACCCGCCGGGGAGCTGTTTTTT
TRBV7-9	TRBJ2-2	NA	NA	CASSLPRNTGELFF	TGTGCCAGCAGCTTACCCAGGAACACCGGGGAGCTGTTTTTT
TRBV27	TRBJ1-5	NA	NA	CASSLGGGGRLGPGGNQPQHF	TGTGCCAGCAGTTTAGGGGGAGGAGGGCGCCTGGGTCCTGGGGGCAATCAGCCCCAGCATTTT
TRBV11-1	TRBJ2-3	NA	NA	CASSLAAITDTQYF	TGTGCCAGCAGCTTAGCAGCAATCACAGATACGCAGTATTTT
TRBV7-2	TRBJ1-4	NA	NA	CASSLVGQGIEKLFF	TGTGCCAGCAGCTTAGTGGGGCAGGGGATAGAAAAACTGTTTTTT
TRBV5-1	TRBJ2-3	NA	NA	CASSLDPDSTDTQYF	TGCGCCAGCAGCTTGGATCCCGACAGCACAGATACGCAGTATTTT
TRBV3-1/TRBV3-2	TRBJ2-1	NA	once	CGASSYNEQFF	TGTGGGGCGAGCTCCTACAATGAGCAGTTCTTC
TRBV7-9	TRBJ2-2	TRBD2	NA	CASSSPGLAGTANTGELFF	TGTGCCAGCAGCTCCCCGGGACTAGCGGGAACGGCGAACACCGGGGAGCTGTTTTTT
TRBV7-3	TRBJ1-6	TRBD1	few	CASSLVEGTEKGNSPLHF	TGTGCCAGCAGCTTAGTAGAGGGGACAGAAAAGGGTAATTCACCCCTCCACTTT
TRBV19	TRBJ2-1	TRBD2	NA	CASSIGLAGSEQFF	TGTGCCAGTAGTATAGGACTAGCGGGGAGCGAGCAGTTCTTC
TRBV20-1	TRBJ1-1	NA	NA	CSASPGFGEAFF	TGCAGTGCTAGTCCAGGGTTTGGTGAAGCTTTCTTT
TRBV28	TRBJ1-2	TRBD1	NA	CATKTGSGGYTF	TGTGCCACAAAGACAGGGTCGGGGGGCTACACCTTC
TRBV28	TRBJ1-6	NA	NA	CASNRVDNSPLHF	TGTGCCAGCAACAGGGTGGATAATTCACCCCTCCACTTT
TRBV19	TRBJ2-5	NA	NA	CASRSRGGEETQYF	TGTGCCAGTAGAAGCAGGGGAGGAGAGGAGACCCAGTACTTC
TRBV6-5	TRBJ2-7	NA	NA	CASRYGGGSYEQYF	TGTGCCAGCAGATACGGGGGAGGCTCCTACGAGCAGTACTTC
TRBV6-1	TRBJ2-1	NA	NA	CASSEADWEQFF	TGTGCCAGCAGTGAAGCGGACTGGGAGCAGTTCTTC
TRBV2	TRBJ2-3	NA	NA	CASSEGGDTQYF	TGTGCCAGCAGTGAGGGGGGTGATACGCAGTATTTT
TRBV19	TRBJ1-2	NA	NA	CASSIGTGQTYGYTF	TGTGCCAGTAGTATAGGAACAGGACAGACCTATGGCTACACCTTC
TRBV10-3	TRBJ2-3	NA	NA	CAISESIDSDTQYF	TGTGCCATCAGTGAGTCGATCGACTCCGATACGCAGTATTTT
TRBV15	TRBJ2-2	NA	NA	CATTPRGRVTGELFF	TGTGCCACCACCCCTCGAGGGCGGGTGACCGGGGAGCTGTTTTTT
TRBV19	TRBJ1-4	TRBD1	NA	CASKDRGREKLFF	TGTGCCAGCAAGGACAGGGGGCGTGAAAAACTGTTTTTT
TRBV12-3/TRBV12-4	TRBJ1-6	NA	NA	CASSPPGPLLHF	TGTGCCAGCAGTCCTCCCGGCCCTCTTCTCCACTTT
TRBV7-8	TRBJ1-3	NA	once	CASSMDRRPSGNTIYF	TGTGCCAGCAGCATGGACAGAAGACCCTCTGGAAACACCATATATTTT
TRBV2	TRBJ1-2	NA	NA	CASGDGNYGYTF	TGTGCCAGCGGTGACGGTAACTATGGCTACACCTTC
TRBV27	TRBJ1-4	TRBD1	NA	CASSFYRGAYEKLFF	TGTGCCAGCAGTTTCTACAGGGGGGCATATGAAAAACTGTTTTTT
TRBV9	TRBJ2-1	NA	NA	CASSVRGVDEQFF	TGTGCCAGCAGCGTACGAGGGGTGGATGAGCAGTTCTTC
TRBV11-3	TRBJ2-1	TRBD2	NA	CASSLGQTSDEQFF	TGTGCCAGCAGCTTAGGGCAGACTAGCGATGAGCAGTTCTTC
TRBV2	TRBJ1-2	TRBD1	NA	CASSPDPPGQGETF	TGTGCCAGCAGCCCTGACCCCCCCGGACAGGGAGAAACCTTC